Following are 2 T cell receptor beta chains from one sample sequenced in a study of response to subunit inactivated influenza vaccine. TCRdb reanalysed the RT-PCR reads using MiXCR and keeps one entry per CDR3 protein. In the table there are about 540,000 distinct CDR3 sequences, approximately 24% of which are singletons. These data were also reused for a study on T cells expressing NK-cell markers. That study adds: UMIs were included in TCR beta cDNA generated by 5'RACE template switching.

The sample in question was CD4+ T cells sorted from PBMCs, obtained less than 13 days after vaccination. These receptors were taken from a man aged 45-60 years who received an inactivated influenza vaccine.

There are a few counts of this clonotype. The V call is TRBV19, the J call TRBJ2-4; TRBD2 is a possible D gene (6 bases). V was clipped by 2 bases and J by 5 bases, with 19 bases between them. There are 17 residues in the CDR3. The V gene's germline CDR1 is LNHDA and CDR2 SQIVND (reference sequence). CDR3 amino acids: CASSISSSGTPQNIQYF. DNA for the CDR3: TGTGCCAGTAGTATATCATCATCTGGGACTCCCCAAAACATTCAGTACTTC. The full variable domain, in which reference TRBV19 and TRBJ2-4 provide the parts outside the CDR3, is DGGITQSPKYLFRKEGQNVTLSCEQNLNHDAMYWYRQDPGQGLRLIYYSQIVNDFQKGDIAEGYSVSREKKESFPLTVTSAQKNPTAFYLCASSISSSGTPQNIQYFGAGTRLSVL.

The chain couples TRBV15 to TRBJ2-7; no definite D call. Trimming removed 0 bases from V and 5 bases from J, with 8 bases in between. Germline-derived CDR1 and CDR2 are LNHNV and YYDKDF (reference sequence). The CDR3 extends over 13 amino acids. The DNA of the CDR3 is TGTGCCACCAGCAGAGATAGGGCTAACGAGCAGTACTTC. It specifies CATSRDRANEQYF.